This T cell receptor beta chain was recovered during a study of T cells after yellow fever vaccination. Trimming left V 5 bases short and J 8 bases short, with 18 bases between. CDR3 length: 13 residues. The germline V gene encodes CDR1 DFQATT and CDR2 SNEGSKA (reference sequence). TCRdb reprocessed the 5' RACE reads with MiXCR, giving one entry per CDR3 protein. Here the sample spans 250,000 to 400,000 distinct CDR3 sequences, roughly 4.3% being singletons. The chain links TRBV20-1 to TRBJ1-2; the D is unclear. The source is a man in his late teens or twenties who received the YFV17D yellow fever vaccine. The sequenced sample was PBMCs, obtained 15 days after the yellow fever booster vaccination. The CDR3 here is CSAGIGHSWGYTF. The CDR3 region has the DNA TGCAGTGCTGGGATCGGCCATTCGTGGGGCTACACCTTC.